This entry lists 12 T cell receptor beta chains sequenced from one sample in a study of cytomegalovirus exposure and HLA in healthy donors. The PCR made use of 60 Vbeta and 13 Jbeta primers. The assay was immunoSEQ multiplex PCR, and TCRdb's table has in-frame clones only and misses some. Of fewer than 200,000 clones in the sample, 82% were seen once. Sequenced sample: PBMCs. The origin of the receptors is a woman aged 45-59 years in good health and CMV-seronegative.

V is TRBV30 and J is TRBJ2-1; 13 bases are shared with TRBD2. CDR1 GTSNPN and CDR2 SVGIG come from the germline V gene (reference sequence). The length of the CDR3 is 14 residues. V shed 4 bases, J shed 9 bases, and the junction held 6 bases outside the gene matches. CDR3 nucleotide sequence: TGTGCCTGGACCCCGGGACTAGCGGGACTTGAGCAGTTCTTC. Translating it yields CAWTPGLAGLEQFF. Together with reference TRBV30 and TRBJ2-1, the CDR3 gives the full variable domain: SQTIHQWPATLVQPVGSPLSLECTVEGTSNPNLYWYRQAAGRGLQLLFYSVGIGQISSEVPQNLSASRPQDRQFILSSKKLLLSDSGFYLCAWTPGLAGLEQFFGPGTRLTVL.

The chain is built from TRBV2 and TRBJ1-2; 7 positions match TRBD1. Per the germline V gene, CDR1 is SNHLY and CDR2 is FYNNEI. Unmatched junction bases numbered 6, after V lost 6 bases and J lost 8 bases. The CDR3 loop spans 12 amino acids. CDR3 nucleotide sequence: TGTGCCAGCAGGAGGGGGCAGGGGGGCTACACCTTC. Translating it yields CASRRGQGGYTF.

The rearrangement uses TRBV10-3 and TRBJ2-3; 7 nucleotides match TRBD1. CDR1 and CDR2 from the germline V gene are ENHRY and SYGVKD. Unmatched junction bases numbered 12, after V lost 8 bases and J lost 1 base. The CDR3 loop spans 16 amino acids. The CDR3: CAIQVSRDRGTDTQYF. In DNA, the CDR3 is TGTGCCATCCAGGTCTCCCGGGACAGAGGCACAGATACGCAGTATTTT.

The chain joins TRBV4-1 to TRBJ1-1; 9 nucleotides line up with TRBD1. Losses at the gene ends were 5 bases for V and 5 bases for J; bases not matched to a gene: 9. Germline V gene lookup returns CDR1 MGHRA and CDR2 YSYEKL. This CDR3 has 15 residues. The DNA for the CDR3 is TGCGCCAGCAGCGCCGGCACAGGGGGCTTTACTGAAGCTTTCTTT. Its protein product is CASSAGTGGFTEAFF.

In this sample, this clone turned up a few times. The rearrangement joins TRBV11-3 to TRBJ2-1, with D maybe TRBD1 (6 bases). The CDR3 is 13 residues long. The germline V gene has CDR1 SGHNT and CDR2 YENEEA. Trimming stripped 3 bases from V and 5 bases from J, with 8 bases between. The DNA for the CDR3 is TGTGCCAGCAGCTTGGGGGCTAACAATGAGCAGTTCTTC. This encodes CASSLGANNEQFF.

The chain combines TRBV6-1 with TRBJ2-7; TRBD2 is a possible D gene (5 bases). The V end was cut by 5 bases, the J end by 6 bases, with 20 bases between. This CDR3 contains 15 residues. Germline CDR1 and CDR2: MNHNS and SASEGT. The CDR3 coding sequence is TGTGCCAGCAGTCTAGCAACACACTACGGCTCCGAGCAGTACTTC. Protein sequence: CASSLATHYGSEQYF.

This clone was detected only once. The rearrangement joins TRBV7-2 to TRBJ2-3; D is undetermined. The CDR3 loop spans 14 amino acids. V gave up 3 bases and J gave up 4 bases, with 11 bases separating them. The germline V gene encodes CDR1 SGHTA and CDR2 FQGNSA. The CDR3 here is CASSFTSPPDTQYF. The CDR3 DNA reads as TGTGCCAGCAGCTTTACTTCTCCCCCAGATACGCAGTATTTT. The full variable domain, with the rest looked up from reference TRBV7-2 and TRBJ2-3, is GAGVSQSPSNKVTEKGKDVELRCDPISGHTALYWYRQSLGQGLEFLIYFQGNSAPDKSGLPSDRFSAERTGGSVSTLTIQRTQQEDSAVYLCASSFTSPPDTQYFGPGTRLTVL.

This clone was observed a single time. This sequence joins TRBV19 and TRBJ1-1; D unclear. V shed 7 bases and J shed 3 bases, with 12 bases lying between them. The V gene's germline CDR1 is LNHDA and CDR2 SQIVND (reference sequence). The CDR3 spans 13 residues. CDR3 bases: TGTGCCAGTACTGGGCCCCAATACACTGAAGCTTTCTTT. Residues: CASTGPQYTEAFF.

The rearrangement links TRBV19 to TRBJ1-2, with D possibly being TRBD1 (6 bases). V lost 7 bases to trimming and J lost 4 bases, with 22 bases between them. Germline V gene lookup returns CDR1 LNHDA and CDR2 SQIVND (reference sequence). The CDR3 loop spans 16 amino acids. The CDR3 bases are TGTGCCAGTATAGACCCCCGCCCCCAGGGGATCTATGGCTACACCTTC. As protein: CASIDPRPQGIYGYTF.

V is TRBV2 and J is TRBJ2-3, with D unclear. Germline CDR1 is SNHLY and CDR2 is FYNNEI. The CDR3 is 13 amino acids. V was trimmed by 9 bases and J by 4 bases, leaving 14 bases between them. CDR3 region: CARADIQADTQYF. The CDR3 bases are TGTGCCAGGGCCGACATCCAGGCAGATACGCAGTATTTT.

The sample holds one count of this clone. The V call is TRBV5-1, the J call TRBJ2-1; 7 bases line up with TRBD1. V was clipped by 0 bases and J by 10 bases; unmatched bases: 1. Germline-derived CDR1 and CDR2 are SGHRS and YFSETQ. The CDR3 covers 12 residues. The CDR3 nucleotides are TGCGCCAGCAGCTTGGAACAGGGGGAGCAGTTCTTC. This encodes CASSLEQGEQFF.

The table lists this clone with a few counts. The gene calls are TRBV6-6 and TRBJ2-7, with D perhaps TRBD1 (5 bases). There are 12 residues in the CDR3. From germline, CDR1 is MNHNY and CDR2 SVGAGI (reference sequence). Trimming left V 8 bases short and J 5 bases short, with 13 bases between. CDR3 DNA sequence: TGTGCCAGCTTTGCAGGGTCTCACGAGCAGTACTTC. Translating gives CASFAGSHEQYF.